The T cell receptor beta chain under discussion was sequenced for a study of blood T cells in healthy people across ages. V lost 4 bases to trimming and J lost 11 bases, with 15 bases between them. Germline loops: CDR1 SGHRS, CDR2 YFSETQ. This CDR3 region has 12 residues. A second PCR, run for about 7 to 11 cycles, used a sample-barcoded 5' primer plus a J-beta primer mix. TCRdb analysed the 5' RACE reads with MiXCR anew, one entry per CDR3 protein. The table includes hundreds of thousands of distinct CDR3 sequences, 44% detected once. Study conclusions and caveats: Higher naive T cell percentage went strongly together with higher TCR beta diversity.

On this clonotype itself: Its antigen is currently unknown.

Isolating PBMCs gave at least 6 million of these cells per sample. Total RNA, at least 6 micrograms per sample, was extracted from PBMCs. The J gene is TRBJ2-5, the V gene TRBV5-1, with D unclear. The specimen was blood. The clonotype comes from a man between 60 and 75 years old in good health. CDR3 loop: CASSRDTVEQYF. Here the CDR3 DNA reads TGCGCCAGCAGCCGAGATACGGTAGAGCAGTACTTC.